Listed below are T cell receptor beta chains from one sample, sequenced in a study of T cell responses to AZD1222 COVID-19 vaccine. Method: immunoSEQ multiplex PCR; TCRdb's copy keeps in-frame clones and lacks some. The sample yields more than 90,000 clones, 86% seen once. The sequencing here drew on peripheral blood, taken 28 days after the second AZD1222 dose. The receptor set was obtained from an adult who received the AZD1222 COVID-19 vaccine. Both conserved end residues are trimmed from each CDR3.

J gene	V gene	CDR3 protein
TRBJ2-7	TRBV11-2	ASSQLRDGRQY
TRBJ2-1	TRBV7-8	ASSLVIALDDNEQF
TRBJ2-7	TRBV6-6	ASSYSGQTYEQY
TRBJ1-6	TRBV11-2	ASSYRDSNSPLH
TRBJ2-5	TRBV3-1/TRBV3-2	ASSQYRILVYGETQY
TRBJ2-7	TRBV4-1	ASSQQTSGRGTYEQY
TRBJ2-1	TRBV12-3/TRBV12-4	ASTRQGVSEQF
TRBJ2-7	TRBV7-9	ASSYGEEGQY
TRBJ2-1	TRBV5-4	ASSLIANEQF
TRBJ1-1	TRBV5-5	ASSLDWGPTEAF
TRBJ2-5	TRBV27	ASSFLTGETQY
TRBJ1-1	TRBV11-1	ASSLAGNTEAF
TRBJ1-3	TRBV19	ATTLGQSSGNTIY
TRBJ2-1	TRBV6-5	ANHRRRRSYNEQF
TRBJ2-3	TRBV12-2	ASRTRDPTDTQY
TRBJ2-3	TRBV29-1	SVAGSTTKVYPTDTQY
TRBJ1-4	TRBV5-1	ASSLPGQGGEKLF
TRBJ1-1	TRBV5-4	ASSLEGQTNTEAF
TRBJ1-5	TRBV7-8	ASSLALQGHQPQH
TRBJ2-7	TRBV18	ASSPTGGLSYEQY
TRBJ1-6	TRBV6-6	ASTHTDNSPLH
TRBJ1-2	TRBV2	ASGTGALNYGYT
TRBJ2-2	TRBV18	ASSGYTGELF
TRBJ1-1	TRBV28	ASSLEQNTEAF
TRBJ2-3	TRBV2	ASSEGTSGGGDTQY
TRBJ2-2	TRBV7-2	ASRSQLAGELF
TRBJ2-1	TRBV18	ASSPPSLAGGNEQF
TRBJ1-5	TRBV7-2	ASSLETAWDQPQH
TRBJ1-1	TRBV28	ASRSYGTGGTEAF
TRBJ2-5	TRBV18	ASSPRDRQETQY
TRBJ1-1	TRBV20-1	SAPGLTEAF
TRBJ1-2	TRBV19	ASSIVGRNYGYT
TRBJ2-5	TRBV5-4	ASSPAETGSQETQY
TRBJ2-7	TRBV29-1	SVSKTDQQY
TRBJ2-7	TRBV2	ASSDPDLSYEQY
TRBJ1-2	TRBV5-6	ASSLANYGYT
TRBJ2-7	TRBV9	ASSPGVGYEQY
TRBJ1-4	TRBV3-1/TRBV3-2	ASSYLYLTAATNEKLF
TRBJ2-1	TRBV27	ASSQSRRDEQF